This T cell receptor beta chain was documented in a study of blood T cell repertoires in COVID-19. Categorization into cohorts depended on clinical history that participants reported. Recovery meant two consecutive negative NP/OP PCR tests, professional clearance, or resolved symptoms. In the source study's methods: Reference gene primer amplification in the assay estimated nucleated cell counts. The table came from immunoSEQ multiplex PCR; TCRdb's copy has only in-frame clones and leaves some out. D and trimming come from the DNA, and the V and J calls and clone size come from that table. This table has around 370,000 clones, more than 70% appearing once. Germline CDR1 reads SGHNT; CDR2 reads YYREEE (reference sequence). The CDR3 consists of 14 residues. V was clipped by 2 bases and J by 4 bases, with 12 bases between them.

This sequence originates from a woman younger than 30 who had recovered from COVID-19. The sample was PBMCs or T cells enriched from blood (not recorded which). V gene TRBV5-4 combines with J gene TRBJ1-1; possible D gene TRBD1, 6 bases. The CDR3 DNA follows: TGTGCCAGCAGCTTACAGGGCGCTGGCACTGAAGCTTTCTTT. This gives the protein CASSLQGAGTEAFF.